This T cell receptor (beta chain) was recovered during a study of OX40 agonist ivuxolimab in advanced cancers. Study-wide context: Administration of intravenous ivuxolimab to patients occurred every 2 weeks at 0.01 to 10 mg/kg. Partial responses were achieved by three patients: one hepatocellular carcinoma, two cutaneous melanoma. General study points: The average count of expanded clones was higher among CD8+ T cells than among CD4+.

In regard to this clone: Antigen: not known.

Germline CDR1 MNHEY, CDR2 SMNVEV (reference sequence). This CDR3 has 15 amino acids. V dropped 4 bases and J dropped 3 bases, with 13 bases sitting between them. TCRdb keeps only in-frame clones here, not all; method: immunoSEQ multiplex PCR. The sample has about 28,000 clones; over 75% are singletons. This receptor was obtained from an adult with an advanced solid tumor such as melanoma, head and neck, liver or kidney cancer. The material sequenced was CD4+ or CD8+ T cells sorted from blood, taken in a trial of the OX40 agonist ivuxolimab. The rearrangement uses TRBV27 and TRBJ2-1; D is perhaps TRBD1 (5 bases). Here the CDR3 reads CASSSGSGHYNEQFF. The CDR3 DNA reads as TGTGCCAGCAGTTCCGGAAGTGGACACTACAATGAGCAGTTCTTC.